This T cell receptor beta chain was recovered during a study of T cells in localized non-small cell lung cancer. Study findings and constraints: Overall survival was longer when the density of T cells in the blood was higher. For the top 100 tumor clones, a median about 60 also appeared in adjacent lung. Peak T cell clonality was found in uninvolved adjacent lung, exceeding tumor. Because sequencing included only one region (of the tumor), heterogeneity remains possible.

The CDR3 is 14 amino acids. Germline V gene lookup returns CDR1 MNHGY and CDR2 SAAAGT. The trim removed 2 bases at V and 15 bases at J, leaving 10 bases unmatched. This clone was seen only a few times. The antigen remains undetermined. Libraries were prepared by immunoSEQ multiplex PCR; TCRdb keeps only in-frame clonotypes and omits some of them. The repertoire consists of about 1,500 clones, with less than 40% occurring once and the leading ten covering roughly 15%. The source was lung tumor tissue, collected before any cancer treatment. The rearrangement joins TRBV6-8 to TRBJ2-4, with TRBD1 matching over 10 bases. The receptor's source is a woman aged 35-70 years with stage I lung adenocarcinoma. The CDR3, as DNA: TGTGCCAGCAGTTACCCGGGACAGGGGAGTAGGGCGTACTTC. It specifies CASSYPGQGSRAYF.